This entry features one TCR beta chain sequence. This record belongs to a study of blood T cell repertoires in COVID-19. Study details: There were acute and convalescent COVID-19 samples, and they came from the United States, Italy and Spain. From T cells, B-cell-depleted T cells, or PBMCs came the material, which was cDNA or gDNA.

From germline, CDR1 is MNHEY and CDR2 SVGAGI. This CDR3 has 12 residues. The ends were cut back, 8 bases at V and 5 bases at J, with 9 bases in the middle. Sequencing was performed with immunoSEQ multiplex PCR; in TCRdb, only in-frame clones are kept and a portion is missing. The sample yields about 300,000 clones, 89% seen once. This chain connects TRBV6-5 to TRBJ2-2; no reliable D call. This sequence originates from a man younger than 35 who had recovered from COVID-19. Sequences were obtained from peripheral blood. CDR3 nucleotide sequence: TGTGCCAGCGGGCGTGGGACCGGGGAGCTGTTTTTT. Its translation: CASGRGTGELFF.